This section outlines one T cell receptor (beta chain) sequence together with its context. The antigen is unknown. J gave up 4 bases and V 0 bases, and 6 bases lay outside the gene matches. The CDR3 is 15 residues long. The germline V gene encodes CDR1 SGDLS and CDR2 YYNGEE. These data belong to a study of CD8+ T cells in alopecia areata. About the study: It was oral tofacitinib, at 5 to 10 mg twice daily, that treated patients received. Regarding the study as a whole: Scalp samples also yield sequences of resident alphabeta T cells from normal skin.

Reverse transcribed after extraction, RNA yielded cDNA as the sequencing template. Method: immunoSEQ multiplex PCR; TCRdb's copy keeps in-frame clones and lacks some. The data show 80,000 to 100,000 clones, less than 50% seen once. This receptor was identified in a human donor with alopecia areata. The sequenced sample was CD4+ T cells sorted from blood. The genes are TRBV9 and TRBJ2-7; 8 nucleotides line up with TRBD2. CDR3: CASSVDIAGRYEQYF. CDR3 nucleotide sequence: TGTGCCAGCAGCGTAGATATAGCGGGGAGATACGAGCAGTACTTC.